Listed below are T cell receptor beta chains from one sample, sequenced in a study of T cell responses to AZD1222 COVID-19 vaccine. Measured with immunoSEQ multiplex PCR; TCRdb has only the in-frame clones, and not every one. The sample lists 130,000 or so clones, just over 90% seen once, with more than 0.85% in the top ten. The sequenced sample was peripheral blood, obtained on day 0 of MenACWY control vaccination. The receptors shown here come from an adult in good health. Each CDR3 is given with its conserved first and last residue.

J gene,CDR3 length,V gene,CDR3 protein
TRBJ1-1,14,TRBV6-5,CASSYSTGSTEAFF
TRBJ1-2,14,TRBV4-1,CASSQPGQGYGYTF
TRBJ2-7,14,TRBV11-2,CASSGTEISYEQYF
TRBJ1-1,15,TRBV2,CASRETGLPNTEAFF
TRBJ2-2,13,TRBV29-1,CSVDVGHTGELFF
TRBJ1-2,16,TRBV2,CASSLDRGRIPYGYTF
TRBJ2-1,17,TRBV4-2,CASSQISTGSFGNEQFF
TRBJ1-4,14,TRBV5-1,CASSLKATNEKLFF
TRBJ1-1,16,TRBV28,CASSFRRQIMNTEAFF
TRBJ2-1,14,TRBV19,CASSPSGVRNEQFF
TRBJ2-7,16,TRBV7-2,CASSLGVAGSSYEQYF
TRBJ1-6,13,TRBV19,CASMGGIRSPLHF
TRBJ2-7,13,TRBV5-1,CASSLPPFYEQYF
TRBJ1-1,13,TRBV5-4,CASSKGTASEAFF
TRBJ1-6,15,TRBV7-3,CASSRDSDGNSPLHF
TRBJ2-1,14,TRBV2,CASREGLRDNEQFF
TRBJ1-1,15,TRBV6-5,CASSYLSGLGTEAFF
TRBJ2-7,11,TRBV2,CASSEIYEQYF
TRBJ1-3,16,TRBV7-2,CASSSRTRDSGNTIYF
TRBJ2-1,15,TRBV5-8,CASSLGLAAYNEQFF
TRBJ1-1,17,TRBV5-1,CASSLGSGGALNTEAFF
TRBJ1-3,15,TRBV9,CASSVDTGSGNTIYF
TRBJ1-5,13,TRBV6-5,CASSSQGNQPQHF
TRBJ1-2,16,TRBV5-1,CASSLGGVGGYYGYTF
TRBJ2-3,17,TRBV5-6,CASSFVRGRGSADTQYF
TRBJ2-3,13,TRBV9,CASSVAGADTQYF
TRBJ1-5,13,TRBV6-5,CASRTGNNQPQHF
TRBJ2-1,16,TRBV6-5,CASSYSDRLSYNEQFF
TRBJ1-5,13,TRBV6-5,CASSYSKDQPQHF
TRBJ1-4,15,TRBV2,CASREQGAANEKLFF
TRBJ2-6,14,TRBV5-1,CASSDLSGANVLTF
TRBJ1-5,15,TRBV4-3,CASSQDTYSNQPQHF
TRBJ1-5,14,TRBV2,CASSSQGRGQPQHF
TRBJ2-5,14,TRBV7-2,CASSTRTGGKTQYF
TRBJ2-3,17,TRBV5-1,CASNEGPNFRGGHTQYF
TRBJ1-2,12,TRBV12-3/TRBV12-4,CASSPRRDGYTF
TRBJ2-5,13,TRBV5-1,CASNPTGVQAQYF
TRBJ2-4,12,TRBV12-3/TRBV12-4,CASSSPGRRKYF
TRBJ2-4,14,TRBV5-1,CATKLAGGEDIQYF
TRBJ2-5,14,TRBV7-3,CASSRTSGQETQYF
TRBJ1-5,15,TRBV20-1,CSASWGTGGAQPQHF
TRBJ2-2,17,TRBV7-6,CASSRLSPGGRVGELFF
TRBJ2-1,12,TRBV11-2,CASSLADNEQFF
TRBJ2-7,14,TRBV27,CASSAPAGSYEQYF
TRBJ1-2,15,TRBV27,CASSSQYVENYGYTF
TRBJ2-3,16,TRBV5-1,CASSPGSSGSLDTQYF
TRBJ1-2,15,TRBV7-2,CASSYLQGNNYGYTF
TRBJ2-7,15,TRBV6-1,CASSEESAGGYEQYF
TRBJ1-5,19,TRBV21-1,CASSKGFVVMTPSNQPQHF
TRBJ2-2,15,TRBV30,CAWSVSRVETGELFF